The following is a T cell receptor (beta chain) sequence with its context. The target antigen is unknown. Libraries were prepared by immunoSEQ multiplex PCR; TCRdb keeps only in-frame clonotypes and omits some of them. The data contain over 100,000 clones, roughly 80% of them singletons. This sample was included in a study of T cell responses to AZD1222 COVID-19 vaccine. General study findings and limits: Unmutated variant regions are reportedly the target of nearly half of TCRs that are spike-specific. AZD1222 recipients seropositive at baseline numbered only six. Spike regions recognized by vaccine-associated CD4 TCRs spanned the protein, led by 160-218 and 743-854. The donor group comprised mostly white British people and more females; the analysis possibly underestimated clonal diversity.

The V gene lost 1 base and the J gene lost 2 bases, with 12 bases spanning the gap. The CDR3 is made up of 16 amino acids. CDR1 and CDR2 from the germline V gene are LNHDA and SQIVND (reference sequence). The sample was peripheral blood, taken on day 0 of AZD1222 vaccination. This chain uses TRBV19 with TRBJ1-5; D is unresolved. The receptor's source is an adult in good health. CDR3 nucleotide sequence: TGTGCCAGTAGTATAGTCAGGATTTTGGGCAATCAGCCCCAGCATTTT. It encodes CASSIVRILGNQPQHF.